This T cell receptor (beta chain) was documented in a study of low-dose radiotherapy and immunotherapy resistance in tumors. Study context: Patients were treated with intravenous nivolumab at 240 mg every two weeks and were also dosed with ipilimumab at 1 mg/kg every six weeks.

Both TCRalpha and TCRbeta chains were reverse transcribed with V-gene-specific primers. TCR amplification involved around 22 PCR cycles with a constant-region primer and V-primer adapter. A single record per CDR3 protein comes from TCRdb applying MiXCR to the reads. The repertoire consists of about 20,000 distinct CDR3 sequences, with around two thirds occurring once and the leading ten covering approximately 10%. It was nivolumab, ipilimumab, aspirin, low-dose cyclophosphamide and low-dose radiotherapy that donors received. This CDR3 contains 17 residues. Germline CDR1 and CDR2: MDHEN and SYDVKM. The trim removed 8 bases at V and 0 bases at J, leaving 13 bases unmatched.

The clonotype originates from a human donor with advanced metastatic prostate, ovarian, gallbladder or colorectal cancer (not recorded which). This table probably holds off-target reads from a library built for another chain. The rearrangement joins TRBV28 to TRBJ2-3; 8 bases agree with TRBD2. The CDR3 coding sequence is TGTGCCAGCGGGGGACTAGTCCCGGAGGCTAGCACAGATACGCAGTATTTT. Translation gives CASGGLVPEASTDTQYF.